This T cell receptor (beta chain) was found in a study of tumor and adjacent non-tumor tissue in lung cancer. The study's findings and limits: TCR diversity was significantly greater in tumor than normal lung tissue. Top 100 clones took a larger repertoire share in normal lung.

Between the trimmed V and J ends, which lost 1 base and 3 bases, there was a span of 10 bases. Looked up from germline, CDR1 is MNHNS and CDR2 is SASEGT. This CDR3 has 14 residues. This clonotype was seen more than once but under ten times. The target antigen is unknown. RNA was extracted from bulk tissue without any cell sorting. A modified ARM-PCR protocol with three rounds of nested PCR amplified TCRbeta. Each CDR3 protein gets one entry after TCRdb re-called the multiplex PCR reads with MiXCR. The sample records roughly 140,000 distinct CDR3 sequences, about 71% being singletons. The V gene is TRBV6-1, the J gene TRBJ2-7, with D uncertain. Sequenced input: lung tumor tissue. This clonotype originated in a man between 60 and 75 years old with small cell lung cancer. The DNA for the CDR3 is TGTGCCAGCAGTGAAGGTACCGCACGCTACGAGCAGTACTTC. Its protein is CASSEGTARYEQYF.